This is a list of T cell receptor beta chains from one sample in a study of CD8+CD57+ T cells in acquired aplastic anemia. TCRdb ran MiXCR on the reads and lists one entry per CDR3 protein. The sample lists approximately 220,000 distinct CDR3 sequences; roughly 50% were seen once. The sample taken for sequencing was sorted CD4+, CD8+, or CD8+CD57+ T cells (not recorded which) from PBMCs. The receptors originated from a human donor with aplastic anemia. CDR3s leave out the opening cysteine and the closing phenylalanine or tryptophan. The order of the fields is J gene, V gene, CDR3 protein.

TRBJ2-5,TRBV3-1,ASSRSRAFQETQY
TRBJ1-6,TRBV3-1,ASSRTMTGSSYNSPLH
TRBJ1-2,TRBV9,ASSPLANYGHT
TRBJ1-1,TRBV7-6,ASSRQDTRETF
TRBJ1-1,TRBV3-1,ASSQVAKNTEAF
TRBJ1-1,TRBV7-9,ASSVLRGNTEAF
-,TRBV29-1,SVADSRETQY
TRBJ2-7,TRBV20-1,SATDRGNTYEQY
TRBJ2-7,TRBV7-8,ASSATRTGRYEQY
TRBJ1-1,TRBV24-1,ATRWNTEAF
TRBJ1-5,TRBV28,ASRGVRFGNQPQH
TRBJ2-3,TRBV10-3,AIRGGTGRTDTQY
TRBJ2-6,TRBV29-1,SVERSISGANVLT
TRBJ2-7,TRBV7-9,ASSLAFGDSLYEQY
TRBJ1-5,TRBV3-1,ASSQGYNQPQH
TRBJ2-5,TRBV7-2,ASSLNQGGETQY
TRBJ2-3,TRBV11-3,ASSANRDSGVY
TRBJ2-5,TRBV9,ASSVTPQETQY
TRBJ1-1,TRBV9,ASSVDSGEAF
TRBJ2-3,TRBV20-1,SARGQITDTQY
TRBJ1-2,TRBV7-9,ASSFPQDRGEIYT
TRBJ2-1,TRBV5-8,ASSPRATSGVNEQF
TRBJ2-7,TRBV9,ASSPPYEQY
TRBJ1-2,TRBV24-1,ATSDFGDGYT
TRBJ2-3,TRBV15,ATSREGGDTQY
TRBJ2-1,TRBV13,ASSFGDTRNEQF
TRBJ2-7,TRBV20-1,SAIDRGLFYEQY
TRBJ1-4,TRBV7-9,ASRPNPGRITNEKLF
TRBJ1-4,TRBV6-1,ASRVSGNEKLF
TRBJ1-4,TRBV20-1,SASDSGGEKLF
TRBJ2-7,TRBV2,ASRGTSGSSYEQY
TRBJ1-4,TRBV6-6,ASASVQDEKLF
TRBJ1-3,TRBV2,ASGTTGNTIY
TRBJ1-5,TRBV12-3/TRBV12-4,ASSPLSGGISNQPQH
TRBJ2-3,TRBV20-1,SARGPGGASGGPWDTQY
TRBJ2-7,TRBV20-1,SARAGEHSLHQ
TRBJ2-2,TRBV6-5,ASTHSSGGARAGELF
TRBJ1-2,TRBV12-3/TRBV12-4,ASSSPIRNYGYT
TRBJ1-5,TRBV6-5,ASSYWVDQPQH
TRBJ1-6,TRBV2,ASSRLGGNSPLH
TRBJ2-7,TRBV7-2,ATLATGSYEQY
TRBJ1-6,TRBV2,ASSDDRVTNSPLH
TRBJ2-3,TRBV2,ARKGRESSTDTQY
TRBJ1-1,TRBV7-9,ASSAQGWGTEAF
TRBJ2-7,TRBV5-6,ASSSSRDEQY
TRBJ1-3,TRBV19,ASTSAAEGGLGGNTIY
TRBJ2-2,TRBV18,ASSPQQNTGELF
TRBJ2-7,TRBV20-1,SASPEAFEQY
TRBJ1-2,TRBV29-1,SVATGRYGYT
TRBJ2-2,TRBV2,ASSAQGWTGELF
TRBJ2-5,TRBV19,ATGGLAGGPAETQY
TRBJ1-2,TRBV20-1,SARVKMTGGDGYT
TRBJ1-2,TRBV9,ASSVKDYGYT
TRBJ1-1,TRBV15,ATSRGGGRMNTEAF
TRBJ2-1,TRBV11-1,ASSPSRTVYNGQF
TRBJ2-3,TRBV5-1,ASSLDAGGADTQY
TRBJ2-3,TRBV20-1,SAQRFGGDAQY